These 31 T cell receptor beta chains were all obtained from the same sample, sequenced in a study of T cell changes during pregnancy in multiple sclerosis. Some clones are missing from TCRdb's copy, which holds only in-frame ones; the method was immunoSEQ multiplex PCR. The profile shows about 36,000 clones, 93% of them singletons. This specimen was CD4+ T cells from peripheral blood mononuclear cells, taken in the first trimester of pregnancy. The receptor source for this set is a female donor with multiple sclerosis, enrolled in a pregnancy study.

The rearrangement uses TRBV7-3 and TRBJ2-7; 7 positions agree with TRBD1. V lost 5 bases and J lost 3; bases outside the gene matches: 4. CDR3 length equals 13 residues. Germline lookup yields CDR1 SGHTA and CDR2 FQGTGA. This CDR3 reads CASSPRTGYEQYF. In DNA form, the CDR3 reads TGTGCCAGCAGCCCGAGGACAGGCTACGAGCAGTACTTC.

V and J are TRBV29-1 and TRBJ2-1; the D gene is possibly TRBD2 (6 bases). Trimming cost V 4 bases and J 3 bases, with 13 bases left between them. The germline V gene encodes CDR1 SQVTM and CDR2 ANQGSEA. The CDR3 has 14 residues. This CDR3 is CSVAWRGDYNEQFF. CDR3 nucleotide sequence: TGCAGCGTTGCCTGGCGGGGAGACTACAATGAGCAGTTCTTC.

The J gene is TRBJ2-7, the V gene TRBV6-5, with D possibly TRBD1 on 5 matching bases. CDR1 and CDR2 (germline): MNHEY, SVGAGI. The length of the CDR3 is 15 residues. Trimming stripped 5 bases from V and 0 bases from J, with 14 bases between. CDR3 region: CASSPILDNSYEQYF. CDR3 bases: TGTGCCAGCAGTCCCATTTTGGACAACTCCTACGAGCAGTACTTC.

The CDR3 DNA reads TGTGCCAGCTCCCCTCTAAGCTCGTACGAGCAGTACTTC. Protein sequence: CASSPLSSYEQYF. The rearrangement uses TRBV18 and TRBJ2-7; the D is unclear. V gave up 6 bases and J gave up 4 bases, with 13 bases separating them. CDR1 KGHSH and CDR2 LQKENI come from the germline V gene. The length of the CDR3 is 13 residues.

J is TRBJ1-1 and V is TRBV19; D not resolved. The V gene lost 5 bases and the J gene lost 0 bases, with 4 bases spanning the gap. The CDR3 consists of 12 residues. Germline assignment: CDR1 LNHDA and CDR2 SQIVND (reference sequence). The CDR3 DNA follows: TGTGCCAGTAGTCAGATGAACACTGAAGCTTTCTTT. Translating gives CASSQMNTEAFF.

The V call is TRBV6-6, the J call TRBJ2-2; the match to TRBD2 covers 11 bases. Germline-derived CDR1 and CDR2 are MNHNY and SVGAGI (reference sequence). The ends lost 8 bases at V and 3 bases at J; junction bases unmatched: 5. The CDR3 covers 15 residues. The CDR3 DNA is TGTGCCAGCGAGACGGGACTAGCGGACACCGGGGAGCTGTTTTTT. Its translation is CASETGLADTGELFF.

This clone was recorded only once. This chain links TRBV6-5 with TRBJ1-5; perhaps TRBD1 as D (5 bases). Trimming left V 4 bases short and J 0 bases short, with 10 bases between. Germline V lookup: CDR1 MNHEY, CDR2 SVGAGI. The CDR3 sequence is 15 residues long. CDR3 DNA: TGTGCCAGCAGTTCAGGGCCTTATAGCAATCAGCCCCAGCATTTT. Protein product: CASSSGPYSNQPQHF.

This clone appeared once. The rearrangement links TRBV5-1 to TRBJ2-2, with D possibly being TRBD1 (7 bases). Germline loops: CDR1 SGHRS, CDR2 YFSETQ. The CDR3 runs 14 residues. V dropped 4 bases and J dropped 7 bases, with 14 bases sitting between them. The CDR3 bases are TGCGCCAGCAGCGGAACAGGGGAGGTCGGGGAGCTGTTTTTT. As protein: CASSGTGEVGELFF. Full variable domain (missing parts from reference TRBV5-1 and TRBJ2-2): KAGVTQTPRYLIKTRGQQVTLSCSPISGHRSVSWYQQTPGQGLQFLFEYFSETQRNKGNFPGRFSGRQFSNSRSEMNVSTLELGDSALYLCASSGTGEVGELFFGEGSRLTVL.

This chain connects TRBV28 to TRBJ2-1, with 15 bases lining up with TRBD2. Germline trimming cut 7 bases from V and 8 bases from J; bases unmatched to any gene: 9. The V gene's germline CDR1 is MDHEN and CDR2 SYDVKM. The CDR3 spans 16 residues. CDR3 nucleotide sequence: TGTGCCAGCACCCCAAAGGGACTAGCGGGAGGCTATGAGCAGTTCTTC. This codes for CASTPKGLAGGYEQFF.

The chain joins TRBV6-5 to TRBJ1-1, with a weak D call TRBD1 (6 bases). V shed 4 bases and J shed 7 bases, with 7 bases lying between them. The CDR3 runs to 11 residues. The germline gives CDR1 MNHEY, CDR2 SVGAGI. CDR3 bases: TGTGCCAGCAGTTGGGGGCGTGAAGCTTTCTTT. Translation: CASSWGREAFF.

The rearrangement links TRBV10-1 to TRBJ1-4; 10 bases map to TRBD1. Trimming cost V 4 bases and J 5 bases; bases outside gene matches: 4. Germline values: CDR1 WNHNN, CDR2 SYGVQD (reference sequence). The CDR3 sequence is 15 residues long. CDR3 DNA sequence: TGCGCCAGCAGTGGGGACAGGGGAAGCAATGAAAAACTGTTTTTT. Translating it yields CASSGDRGSNEKLFF.

The chain has TRBV5-1 and TRBJ1-3; unclear D gene. This CDR3 comprises 14 residues. V was shortened by 0 bases and J by 4 bases, with 8 bases between the two germline ends. Germline CDR1 and CDR2: SGHRS and YFSETQ. CDR3 in amino acids: CASSLAGRGNTIYF. CDR3 nucleotide sequence: TGCGCCAGCAGCTTGGCCGGCAGGGGAAACACCATATATTTT.

This chain connects TRBV6-5 to TRBJ1-1; the match to TRBD1 covers 7 bases. V was pared by 6 bases and J by 0 bases, with 4 bases of the junction left unmatched. The CDR3 contains 14 residues. The germline gives CDR1 MNHEY, CDR2 SVGAGI. The CDR3 is CASRPTGLNTEAFF. CDR3 nucleotides: TGTGCCAGCAGACCGACAGGGTTGAACACTGAAGCTTTCTTT.

The chain combines TRBV6-1 with TRBJ1-3; no definite D call. With 7 bases removed from V and 4 bases from J, the gap between germline ends came to 5 bases. The CDR3 sequence is 11 residues long. Germline CDR1 reads MNHNS; CDR2 reads SASEGT. CDR3 loop: CASTVGNTIYF. The CDR3 DNA sequence: TGTGCCAGCACGGTCGGAAACACCATATATTTT.

This clone was found once. The gene calls are TRBV5-6 and TRBJ2-5; 9 positions match TRBD1. This CDR3 is built from 16 residues. Germline CDR1 SGHDT, CDR2 YYEEEE. The V gene end was trimmed by 1 base and the J gene end by 0 bases; junction bases not matched to a gene: 4. This CDR3 is CASSLLTGGYQETQYF. In DNA form, the CDR3 reads TGTGCCAGCAGCTTGCTGACAGGGGGTTACCAAGAGACCCAGTACTTC.

The J gene is TRBJ1-2, the V gene TRBV28, with no clear D. The CDR3 is 13 amino acids. In germline, CDR1 is MDHEN, CDR2 SYDVKM. V shed 5 bases and J shed 7 bases, with 14 bases lying between them. The CDR3 reads CASSLGGQFGYTF. The CDR3 DNA is TGTGCCAGCAGTCTAGGAGGGCAGTTTGGCTACACCTTC.

This clone was counted once. This chain links TRBV4-2 with TRBJ2-3, with 13 bases that match TRBD2. Looked up from germline, CDR1 is LGHNA and CDR2 is YNFKEQ. J gave up 7 bases and V 0 bases, and 16 bases lay outside the gene matches. CDR3 length: 20 amino acids. CDR3: CASSQDLIVSTSGGAYTQYF. Written as DNA, the CDR3 is TGTGCCAGCAGCCAAGATCTAATTGTATCAACTAGCGGGGGGGCCTATACGCAGTATTTT.

The rearrangement links TRBV6-6 to TRBJ2-1, with 9 bases matching TRBD1. In germline, CDR1 is MNHNY, CDR2 SVGAGI (reference sequence). After removal of 8 bases from V and 4 bases from J, the junction contained 3 bases not matched to a gene. This CDR3 is built from 13 residues. In nucleotides, the CDR3 is TGTGCCAGCGACAGGGGGGGGTACAATGAGCAGTTCTTC. It codes for CASDRGGYNEQFF.

The CDR3 DNA reads as TGTGCCAGCTCAATTGGCAGAGAGACCCAGTACTTC. It yields the protein CASSIGRETQYF. The chain employs TRBV18 and TRBJ2-5; D unresolved. Trimming took off 5 bases at V and 4 bases at J, with 8 bases between the two ends. Looked up from germline, CDR1 is KGHSH and CDR2 is LQKENI. The CDR3 length is 12 residues.

J is TRBJ1-2 and V is TRBV6-1; no definite D call. The CDR3 covers 14 residues. Trimming stripped 7 bases from V and 2 bases from J, with 14 bases between. Germline CDR1 MNHNS, CDR2 SASEGT. CDR3 in amino acids: CASIPQPGNYGYTF. CDR3 nucleotides: TGTGCCAGCATACCCCAGCCCGGGAACTATGGCTACACCTTC.

The V and J genes are TRBV13 and TRBJ2-5, with 9 bases aligning to TRBD2. V dropped 0 bases and J dropped 4; count of bases not matched to a gene: 6. The CDR3 length is 16 residues. Germline CDR1 and CDR2: PRHDT and FYEKMQ (reference sequence). The CDR3 loop is CASSLGLAGSIETQYF. The CDR3 DNA reads TGTGCCAGCAGCTTAGGGCTAGCGGGATCTATAGAGACCCAGTACTTC.

This chain joins TRBV7-8 and TRBJ2-1; 8 nucleotides align to TRBD1. The length of the CDR3 is 15 residues. J lost 8 bases, V lost 5 bases, and 11 bases had no gene match. Germline V gives CDR1 SGHVS, CDR2 FQNEAQ. CDR3 region: CASSEAQGALDEQFF. DNA of the CDR3: TGTGCCAGCAGCGAGGCCCAGGGGGCATTGGATGAGCAGTTCTTC.

The chain recombines TRBV7-3 with TRBJ2-1, with TRBD2 as a possible D gene (6 bases). Trimming pared 5 bases from V and 2 bases from J, leaving 16 bases between. The CDR3 is made up of 16 amino acids. The germline gives CDR1 SGHTA, CDR2 FQGTGA. The CDR3 spells CASSLTGGAAYNEQFF. The CDR3 DNA follows: TGTGCCAGCAGCCTTACAGGAGGGGCCGCCTACAATGAGCAGTTCTTC.

This sequence joins TRBV4-3 and TRBJ2-5; the match to TRBD1 covers 7 bases. The CDR3 is 16 residues long. J lost 2 bases, V lost 1 base, and 7 bases had no gene match. The germline V gene encodes CDR1 LGHNA and CDR2 YSLEER. Written as DNA, the CDR3 is TGCGCCAGCAGCCAAGGTATAGGGACAGCTCAAGAGACCCAGTACTTC. It is translated as CASSQGIGTAQETQYF.

The chain combines TRBV7-2 with TRBJ1-5; possible D gene TRBD1, 6 bases. The CDR3 runs 15 residues. V dropped 2 bases and J dropped 3 bases, with 11 bases sitting between them. CDR1 is SGHTA, CDR2 FQGNSA, per germline. CDR3 bases: TGTGCCAGCAGCTTAATCGGACAGTCCAATCAGCCCCAGCATTTT. It specifies CASSLIGQSNQPQHF.

The V and J genes are TRBV19 and TRBJ2-5; D might be TRBD1 (7 bases). CDR1 and CDR2 (germline): LNHDA, SQIVND (reference sequence). The CDR3 is 14 amino acids. Trimming removed 3 bases from V and 5 bases from J, with 13 bases in between. CDR3 sequence (DNA): TGTGCCAGTAGTATCGGGGCAGGGGGGGAGACCCAGTACTTC. Translation gives CASSIGAGGETQYF.

V gene TRBV6-5 combines with J gene TRBJ1-3; weak D call: TRBD1 (6 bases). V was cut by 5 bases and J by 7 bases, with 12 bases left in between. The CDR3 sequence is 13 residues long. Germline CDR1 is MNHEY and CDR2 is SVGAGI. DNA of the CDR3: TGTGCCAGCAGTCAAGGGGGAAGCAACACCATATATTTT. Protein: CASSQGGSNTIYF.

In its sample, this clone was seen once. V is TRBV30 and J is TRBJ2-1, with a possible D match to TRBD1 (5 bases). The CDR3 contains 12 residues. Between the trimmed V and J ends, which lost 0 bases and 8 bases, there was a span of 8 bases. Looked up from germline, CDR1 is GTSNPN and CDR2 is SVGIG (reference sequence). CDR3: CAWSVIGDEQFF. For the CDR3, the DNA is TGTGCCTGGAGTGTAATAGGGGATGAGCAGTTCTTC.

The genes are TRBV9 and TRBJ2-5, with D perhaps matching TRBD2 (6 bases). Germline V lookup: CDR1 SGDLS, CDR2 YYNGEE. This CDR3 contains 15 residues. V lost 3 bases and J lost 5, with 17 bases in between. In DNA, the CDR3 is TGTGCCAGCAGCGCGATCCTCGGGAGCACGGAGACCCAGTACTTC. Encoded protein: CASSAILGSTETQYF.

The chain carries TRBV7-2 and TRBJ2-7, with 12 bases lining up with TRBD2. Germline V lookup: CDR1 SGHTA, CDR2 FQGNSA. The CDR3 covers 15 residues. V lost 5 bases and J lost 7; bases outside the gene matches: 9. The CDR3 DNA follows: TGTGCCAGCAGCCCGCGACTAGCGGGAGCGAAAGAGCAGTACTTC. This codes for CASSPRLAGAKEQYF.

This sequence joins TRBV4-2 and TRBJ2-7; 9 bases are a match to TRBD2. The J segment lost 2 bases and the V segment lost 1 base, leaving 3 bases of the junction unmatched. CDR3 size: 15 residues. CDR1 is LGHNA, CDR2 YNFKEQ, per germline. The CDR3 DNA sequence: TGTGCCAGCAGCCAAGGAATAGCGGGAGCCTACGAGCAGTACTTC. Translated, it gives CASSQGIAGAYEQYF.